The 5 T cell receptor beta chains listed next were all sequenced from one sample in a study of blood T cell repertoires in COVID-19. TCRdb's table, derived via immunoSEQ multiplex PCR, lists solely in-frame clones and lacks some. The top ten clones hold approximately 4% of a sample with roughly 260,000 clones, approximately 79% of them seen once. Sequenced input: peripheral blood. Receptors were obtained from a middle-aged woman with active or convalescent COVID-19.

The chain links TRBV5-5 to TRBJ1-4; 7 bases are a match to TRBD1. Germline assignment: CDR1 SGHKS and CDR2 YYEKEE (reference sequence). The CDR3 spans 15 residues. V lost 2 bases to trimming and J lost 8 bases; unmatched junction nucleotides: 9. CDR3 nucleotides: TGTGCCAGCAGCTTCTGGGGACAGAGGGGGGAAAAACTGTTTTTT. Translated, it gives CASSFWGQRGEKLFF.

The chain links TRBV3-1 (or the pseudogene TRBV3-2) to TRBJ1-1; TRBD1 agrees at 7 bases. Losses at the gene ends were 1 base for V and 4 bases for J; bases not matched to a gene: 3. CDR3 length: 14 residues. The V gene's germline CDR1 is LGHDT and CDR2 YNNKEL (reference sequence). CDR3 nucleotide sequence: TGTGCCAGCAGCCAAGTTCGGGACAGCACTGAAGCTTTCTTT. Protein sequence: CASSQVRDSTEAFF.

This clone came up a few times. This chain joins TRBV4-1 and TRBJ2-3; TRBD1 matches 8 bases. The CDR3 contains 16 residues. With 2 bases clipped from V and 1 base from J, the junction kept 5 bases outside the gene matches. Per germline, CDR1 MGHRA and CDR2 YSYEKL. Written as DNA, the CDR3 is TGCGCCAGCAGCCAATACCCGGGACAGGGCACAGATACGCAGTATTTT. Protein product: CASSQYPGQGTDTQYF.

In the case of this clone: Within the sample, other DNA sequences also encode this same CDR3. The chain couples TRBV11-2 to TRBJ2-3; D not resolved. V was pared by 4 bases and J by 0 bases, with 2 bases between. Per germline, CDR1 SGHAT and CDR2 FQNNGV. This CDR3 is built from 12 residues. CDR3 sequence: CASSSSTDTQYF. The CDR3 DNA is TGTGCCAGCAGCTCTAGCACAGATACGCAGTATTTT.

CDR3 residues: CATGTGRENTEAFF. CDR3 DNA: TGTGCCACCGGGACAGGGAGGGAGAACACTGAAGCTTTCTTT. The V gene is TRBV10-3, the J gene TRBJ1-1, with 9 bases aligning to TRBD1. This CDR3 region has 14 residues. Germline V gene lookup returns CDR1 ENHRY and CDR2 SYGVKD. V shed 10 bases and J 1 base; nucleotides not matched to a gene: 7.